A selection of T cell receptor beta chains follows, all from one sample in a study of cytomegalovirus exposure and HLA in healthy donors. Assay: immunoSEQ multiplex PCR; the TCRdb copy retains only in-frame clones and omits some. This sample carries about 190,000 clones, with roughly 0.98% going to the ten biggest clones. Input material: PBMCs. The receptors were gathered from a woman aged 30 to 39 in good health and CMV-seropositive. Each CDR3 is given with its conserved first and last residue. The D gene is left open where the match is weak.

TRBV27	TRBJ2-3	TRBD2	TGTGCCAGCAGTTTAGCGGGAGCGCCCACAGATACGCAGTATTTT	CASSLAGAPTDTQYF
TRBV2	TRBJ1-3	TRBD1	TGTGCCAGCAGTCGGACAGGTTCTGGAAACACCATATATTTT	CASSRTGSGNTIYF
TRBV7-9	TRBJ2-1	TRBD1	TGTGCCAGCAGCTTAGGTGGGACAGGGGGCTACAGATCCTACAATGAGCAGTTCTTC	CASSLGGTGGYRSYNEQFF
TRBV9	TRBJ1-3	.	TGTGCCAGCAGCGCGACAGTCTCTGGAAACACCATATATTTT	CASSATVSGNTIYF
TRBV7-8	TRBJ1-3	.	TGTGCCAGCAGCGTTTTACAGGGCATACAAGGAAACACCATATATTTT	CASSVLQGIQGNTIYF
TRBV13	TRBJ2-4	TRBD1	TGTGCCAGCAGCTCTACCCGGACAGGGAAGAGATTC	CASSSTRTGKRF
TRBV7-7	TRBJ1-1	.	TGTGCCAGCAGCTTAGTACAGAACACTGAAGCTTTCTTT	CASSLVQNTEAFF
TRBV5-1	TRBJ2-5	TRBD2	TGCGCCAGCAGCCTCAGGGAGGGACGGCTTCAAGAGACCCAGTACTTC	CASSLREGRLQETQYF
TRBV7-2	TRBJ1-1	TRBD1	TGTGCCAGCAGCTTCCCGGGACAGGTTGAAGCTTTCTTT	CASSFPGQVEAFF
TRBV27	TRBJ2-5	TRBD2	TGTGCCAGCAGTGCGGGGGGTGGGCTAGGTCAGGAGACCCAGTACTTC	CASSAGGGLGQETQYF
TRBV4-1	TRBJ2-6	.	TGCGCCAGCAGCCTCGTATCTGGGGCCAACGTCCTGACTTTC	CASSLVSGANVLTF
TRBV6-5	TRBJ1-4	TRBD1	TGTGCCAGCAGCCGGGACAGGGGACTTGAAAAACTGTTTTTT	CASSRDRGLEKLFF
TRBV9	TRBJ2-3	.	TGTGCCAGCAGCGACCTGTCAGGTAGCGCAGATACGCAGTATTTT	CASSDLSGSADTQYF
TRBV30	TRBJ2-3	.	TGTGCCTGGCGCTCCTACGGGGTAGCGGTAGCAGATAGGCAGTATTTT	CAWRSYGVAVADRQYF
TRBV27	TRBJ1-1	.	TGTGCCAGCAGTTTATTGGGAGGTTATCACACTGAAGCTTTCTTT	CASSLLGGYHTEAFF
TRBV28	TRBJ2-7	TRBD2	TGTGCCAGCAGTTTAAAGGGACTAGCAGATTACGAGCAGTACTTC	CASSLKGLADYEQYF
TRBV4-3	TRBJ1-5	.	TGCGCCAGCAGCCAAGGTGAGAGTCAGCCCCAGCATTTT	CASSQGESQPQHF
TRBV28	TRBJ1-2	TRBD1	TGTGCCAGCAGCGTCGGGACAGGGGGTCACTATGGCTACACCTTC	CASSVGTGGHYGYTF
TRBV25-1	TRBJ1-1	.	TGTGCCAGCAGTGAATTGTACAGCATGAACACTGAAGCTTTCTTT	CASSELYSMNTEAFF
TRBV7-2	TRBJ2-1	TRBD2	TGTGCCAGCAGCTTAGTCGTGGGAGGGCCTAGTCATGAGCAGTTCTTC	CASSLVVGGPSHEQFF
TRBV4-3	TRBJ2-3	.	TGCGCCAGCAGCCAAGAGCTAGCGGATACGCAGTATTTT	CASSQELADTQYF
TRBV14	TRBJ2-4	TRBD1	TGTGCCAGCAGCCCCGGGACAGGGTTCGGCAACATTCAGTACTTC	CASSPGTGFGNIQYF
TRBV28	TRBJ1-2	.	TGTGCCAGCAGTTTGTCAGCGTCTTCTCGCGGCTACACCTTC	CASSLSASSRGYTF
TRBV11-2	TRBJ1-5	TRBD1	TGTGCCAGCAGCCCGACAGGGAATCAGCCCCAGCATTTT	CASSPTGNQPQHF
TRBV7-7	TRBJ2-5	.	TGTGCCAGCAGCCGTGGACAGACAGAGACCCAGTACTTC	CASSRGQTETQYF
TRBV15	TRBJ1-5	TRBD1	TGTGCCACCAGCGGAGGACAGGGGGAAAGTCAGCCCCAGCATTTT	CATSGGQGESQPQHF
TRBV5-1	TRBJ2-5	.	TGCGCCAGCAGCTTGGACAGGCGAGAAGAGACCCAGTACTTC	CASSLDRREETQYF
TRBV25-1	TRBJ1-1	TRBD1	TGTGCCAGCAGTGAATTAGGACAGGTGATGAACACTGAAGCTTTCTTT	CASSELGQVMNTEAFF
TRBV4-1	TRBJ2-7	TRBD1	TGCGCCAGCAGCCAAGCCGGGACAGGGGTTCTCGAGCAGTACTTC	CASSQAGTGVLEQYF
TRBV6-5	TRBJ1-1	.	TGTGCCAGCCGCCTGGGAGGGGGCACTGAAGCTTTCTTT	CASRLGGGTEAFF
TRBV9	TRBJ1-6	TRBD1	TGTGCCAGCAGCGCCGGGACAGGGCTCCCCCTCCACTTT	CASSAGTGLPLHF
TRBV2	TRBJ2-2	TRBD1	TGTGCCAGCAGTCTCGGGACAGCGAACACCGGGGAGCTGTTTTTT	CASSLGTANTGELFF
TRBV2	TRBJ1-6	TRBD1	TGTGCCAGCAGTGACAGGGGGAGCAATTCACCCCTCCACTTT	CASSDRGSNSPLHF
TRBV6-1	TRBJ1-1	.	TGTGCCAGCAGTGAACTCTATCGCAGGGGTGAAGCTTTCTTT	CASSELYRRGEAFF
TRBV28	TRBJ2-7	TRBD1	TGTGCCAGCAGTTCGACAGGGATCTACGAGCAGTACTTC	CASSSTGIYEQYF
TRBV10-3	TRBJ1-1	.	TGTGCCATCAGTGGCCCACAGGGGAACACTGAAGCTTTCTTT	CAISGPQGNTEAFF
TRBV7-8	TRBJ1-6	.	TGTGCCAGCAGCTTAGGACTTTCACCCCTCCACTTT	CASSLGLSPLHF
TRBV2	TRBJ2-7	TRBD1	TGTGCCAGCAGGACCGGGACAGGGGCTCCCTACGAGCAGTACTTC	CASRTGTGAPYEQYF
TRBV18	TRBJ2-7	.	TGTGCCAGCTCACAGAACAGGGAGTACGAGCAGTACTTC	CASSQNREYEQYF
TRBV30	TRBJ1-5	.	TGTGCCTGGTCGGGAGAGGGCAATCAGCCCCAGCATTTT	CAWSGEGNQPQHF
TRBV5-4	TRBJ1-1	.	TGTGCCAGCAGCTTGTTTACAGGCACTGAAGCTTTCTTT	CASSLFTGTEAFF
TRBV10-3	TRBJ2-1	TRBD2	TGTGCCAGCGGACTAGCGGGAGGCGATGAGCAGTTCTTC	CASGLAGGDEQFF
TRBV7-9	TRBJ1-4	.	TGTGCCAGCAGCTTAGCGTGGAGTGTAGTAACCGGGGAAAAACTGTTTTTT	CASSLAWSVVTGEKLFF
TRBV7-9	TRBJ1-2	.	TGTGCCAGCAGCTTAGAACAGGGTATCGGCTACACCTTC	CASSLEQGIGYTF
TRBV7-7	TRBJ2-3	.	TGTGCCAGCAGCTTAGGGGGGGGGCCGACAGATACGCAGTATTTT	CASSLGGGPTDTQYF
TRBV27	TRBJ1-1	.	TGTGCCAGCACCCTAAAACCGGGTCCTCCGGCAGCTTTCTTT	CASTLKPGPPAAFF
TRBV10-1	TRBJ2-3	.	TGCGCCAGCAGTGAGTCGGTGGGGGCGGCAGATACGCAGTATTTT	CASSESVGAADTQYF
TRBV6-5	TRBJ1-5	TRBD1	TGTGCCAGCAGTTACAGGAAGACAGGGGGTCAGCCCCAGCATTTT	CASSYRKTGGQPQHF
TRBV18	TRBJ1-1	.	TGTGCCAGCTCCCAGGGCATGAACACTGAAGCTTTCTTT	CASSQGMNTEAFF
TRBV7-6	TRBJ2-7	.	TGTGCCAGCAGCTTAGAGCGAGCCGAGCAGTACTTC	CASSLERAEQYF
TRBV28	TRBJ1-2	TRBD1	TGTGCCAGCAGTACCGGGACAGGAGGGGGCTACACCTTC	CASSTGTGGGYTF
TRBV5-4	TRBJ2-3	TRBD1	TGTGCCAGCCGACAGGGGCTTGGGGATACGCAGTATTTT	CASRQGLGDTQYF
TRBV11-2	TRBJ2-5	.	TGTGCCAGCAGCCGACATATAAAGGGGATGGGGGAGACCCAGTACTTC	CASSRHIKGMGETQYF
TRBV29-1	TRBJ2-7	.	TGCAGCGTTCTCTCCTACGAGCAGTACTTC	CSVLSYEQYF
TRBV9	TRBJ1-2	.	TGTGCCAGCAGCCCGGGTCGAGGTCGGGACTATGGCTACACCTTC	CASSPGRGRDYGYTF
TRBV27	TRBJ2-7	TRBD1	TGTGCCAGCAGTTCACCACCCGGGACAGGGTCCTACGAGCAGTACTTC	CASSSPPGTGSYEQYF
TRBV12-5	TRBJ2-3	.	TGTGCTAGTGGTTTGGGCGGCTATACGCAGTATTTT	CASGLGGYTQYF
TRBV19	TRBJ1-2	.	TGTGCCAGTAGTATTGGGGAATCAGAGGGCTATGGCTACACCTTC	CASSIGESEGYGYTF
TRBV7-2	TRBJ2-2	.	TGTGCCAGCAGCTTGGCTGGGGAGCTGTTTTTT	CASSLAGELFF